One and the same sample provided the 32 T cell receptor beta chains below, sequenced in a study of Tregs in tolerant kidney transplant recipients. TCRdb's table, derived via immunoSEQ multiplex PCR, lists solely in-frame clones and lacks some. Of about 240,000 clones listed, 80% to 85% are singletons. Material for sequencing was CD4+ T cells from blood. The receptors originated from a human donor in good health.

The rearrangement uses TRBV5-6 and TRBJ1-2; D gene unclear. The germline gives CDR1 SGHDT, CDR2 YYEEEE. CDR3 length: 14 amino acids. V gave up 3 bases and J gave up 3 bases, with 12 bases separating them. CDR3: CASSWRELYYGYTF. The CDR3 nucleotides are TGTGCCAGCAGCTGGCGGGAATTATACTATGGCTACACCTTC.

This clone was seen a handful of times. The gene calls are TRBV6-5 and TRBJ1-6; 8 nucleotides align to TRBD1. The ends lost 0 bases at V and 13 bases at J; junction bases unmatched: 8. CDR1 and CDR2 from the germline V gene are MNHEY and SVGAGI. The CDR3 has 15 residues. The CDR3 here is CASSYSRDRQSPLHF. The CDR3 DNA is TGTGCCAGCAGTTACTCCCGGGACAGGCAATCGCCCCTCCACTTT.

Notes on this clone: The junction and the germline gene differ at one end; a read error may be behind it. V is TRBV7-7 and J is TRBJ1-5; the match to TRBD1 covers 9 bases. CDR1 is SSHAT and CDR2 is FNYEAQ in the germline V gene (reference sequence). CDR3 size: 16 residues. The DNA for the CDR3 is TGTGCTAGCAGCTTTGAGGACAGGGGTAGGAATCAGCCCCAGCATTTT. Amino acid sequence: CASSFEDRGRNQPQHF.

This clone has a single count. This chain joins TRBV7-8 and TRBJ2-5, with D maybe TRBD1 (5 bases). The J call could be wrong; TRBJ2-7 is a better fit for the DNA end. Germline values: CDR1 SGHVS, CDR2 FQNEAQ. This CDR3 is built from 15 residues. As DNA, the CDR3 is TGTGCCAGCAGCGAACGAGATGCAGGGTATAACGAGCAGTACTTC. This encodes CASSERDAGYNEQYF.

The V call is TRBV30, the J call TRBJ1-3, with D possibly TRBD1 on 5 matching bases. Per the germline V gene, CDR1 is GTSNPN and CDR2 is SVGIG (reference sequence). Trimming removed 5 bases from V and 0 bases from J, with 8 bases in between. There are 13 residues in the CDR3. The CDR3 loop reads CAWGTYSGNTIYF. CDR3 DNA sequence: TGTGCCTGGGGGACTTACTCTGGAAACACCATATATTTT.

The rearrangement joins TRBV18 to TRBJ2-7; a possible D gene is TRBD2 (5 bases). The CDR3 totals 16 residues. From germline, CDR1 is KGHSH and CDR2 LQKENI. Trimming cost V 3 bases and J 2 bases, with 17 bases left between them. CDR3 protein: CASSPGIGRSTYEQYF. CDR3 DNA sequence: TGTGCCAGCTCACCCGGGATCGGACGTAGTACCTACGAGCAGTACTTC.

This chain links TRBV4-1 with TRBJ2-3; D ambiguous. This CDR3 has 13 amino acids. With 0 bases removed from V and 8 bases from J, the gap between germline ends came to 9 bases. The germline gives CDR1 MGHRA, CDR2 YSYEKL. CDR3 coding DNA: TGCGCCAGCAGCCAAGATGCTCAGGTTACGCAGTATTTT. Translating it yields CASSQDAQVTQYF.

The gene calls are TRBV5-1 and TRBJ2-7; no reliable D call. V lost 4 bases, J lost 4 bases, and 18 bases lay in between. Germline CDR1 SGHRS, CDR2 YFSETQ. The CDR3 is 15 amino acids. CDR3 in amino acids: CASSVAGPPQYEQYF. The CDR3 DNA reads TGCGCCAGCAGCGTGGCTGGGCCACCGCAATACGAGCAGTACTTC. The full variable domain, with the rest looked up from reference TRBV5-1 and TRBJ2-7, is KAGVTQTPRYLIKTRGQQVTLSCSPISGHRSVSWYQQTPGQGLQFLFEYFSETQRNKGNFPGRFSGRQFSNSRSEMNVSTLELGDSALYLCASSVAGPPQYEQYFGPGTRLTVT.

The chain recombines TRBV5-1 with TRBJ2-2; D is uncertain. The CDR3 is 15 amino acids. From germline, CDR1 is SGHRS and CDR2 YFSETQ. V was clipped by 2 bases and J by 1 base, with 9 bases between them. The CDR3 DNA follows: TGCGCCAGCAGCTTCGACGCCGTGAACACCGGGGAGCTGTTTTTT. Translated, it gives CASSFDAVNTGELFF.

The chain carries TRBV6-5 and TRBJ2-7; D unclear. The CDR3 covers 14 residues. V was shortened by 6 bases and J by 0 bases, with 12 bases between the two germline ends. Germline V gives CDR1 MNHEY, CDR2 SVGAGI. Written as DNA, the CDR3 is TGTGCCAGCAGGAGGACCGTCATCTCCTACGAGCAGTACTTC. Translating it yields CASRRTVISYEQYF.

This chain links TRBV19 with TRBJ1-1; 8 bases map to TRBD1. With V trimmed by 5 bases and J by 4 bases, 6 bases remained unmatched. Germline CDR1 LNHDA, CDR2 SQIVND (reference sequence). The CDR3 sequence is 14 residues long. CDR3 in DNA: TGTGCCAGTAGTTTTACTGACAGGGGCACTGAAGCTTTCTTT. Translated: CASSFTDRGTEAFF. The complete variable domain, with remaining parts taken from reference TRBV19 and TRBJ1-1, reads DGGITQSPKYLFRKEGQNVTLSCEQNLNHDAMYWYRQDPGQGLRLIYYSQIVNDFQKGDIAEGYSVSREKKESFPLTVTSAQKNPTAFYLCASSFTDRGTEAFFGQGTRLTVV.

The CDR3 loop is CASSQRPGVNEKLFF. The CDR3, as DNA: TGCGCCAGCAGTCAACGTCCGGGAGTTAATGAAAAACTGTTTTTT. The chain employs TRBV23-1 and TRBJ1-4, with unresolved D. TRBV23-1 is given ORF status, its function remaining uncertain. V lost 2 bases, J lost 4 bases, and 11 bases lay in between. The CDR3 length is 15 residues.

The chain links TRBV6-5 to TRBJ2-7; TRBD1 agrees at 8 bases. The germline V gene has CDR1 MNHEY and CDR2 SVGAGI. The CDR3 length is 15 residues. The V gene end was trimmed by 6 bases and the J gene end by 0 bases; junction bases not matched to a gene: 7. The CDR3 region is CASSDRTGNSYEQYF. The CDR3 nucleotides are TGTGCCAGCAGCGACCGGACAGGGAACTCCTACGAGCAGTACTTC.

The V gene is TRBV10-3, the J gene TRBJ2-7; 10 bases are shared with TRBD1. This CDR3 contains 17 residues. J was trimmed by 1 base and V by 6 bases; bases with no gene match: 12. Per the germline V gene, CDR1 is ENHRY and CDR2 is SYGVKD. The CDR3 nucleotides are TGTGCCATCAGGGAAGGGTACGGGACAGGGGATTCCTACGAGCAGTACTTC. It translates to CAIREGYGTGDSYEQYF.

Only a few counts were recorded for this clone. The J gene is TRBJ1-6, the V gene TRBV7-8, with no clear D. V lost 5 bases and J lost 6, with 14 bases in between. Germline V gene data show CDR1 as SGHVS and CDR2 as FQNEAQ. The CDR3 consists of 15 residues. CDR3 DNA: TGTGCCAGCAGCAATACGGGTCGGATTAATTCACCCCTCCACTTT. Translated: CASSNTGRINSPLHF.

The CDR3: CATSRGGGGGSPLHF. Here the CDR3 DNA reads TGTGCCACCAGCAGAGGGGGCGGGGGAGGTTCACCCCTCCACTTT. J is TRBJ1-6 and V is TRBV15, with a tentative D call TRBD1 (5 bases). The germline V and J ends were trimmed by 1 base and 9 bases, with 13 bases remaining between them. Germline loops: CDR1 LNHNV, CDR2 YYDKDF (reference sequence). The CDR3 contains 15 residues.

The CDR3 sequence is CASRSQAGAYTGELFF. In DNA form, the CDR3 reads TGTGCCAGCCGATCCCAAGCGGGGGCGTACACCGGGGAGCTGTTTTTT. This chain uses TRBV6-4 with TRBJ2-2, with 8 bases that match TRBD2. This CDR3 contains 16 residues. In germline, CDR1 is MRHNA, CDR2 SNTAGT. With 8 bases clipped from V and 3 bases from J, the junction kept 11 bases outside the gene matches.

The chain is built from TRBV13 and TRBJ2-1; 9 bases line up with TRBD2. Germline V gives CDR1 PRHDT, CDR2 FYEKMQ (reference sequence). CDR3 size: 18 residues. The trim removed 2 bases at V and 9 bases at J, leaving 17 bases unmatched. CDR3 in DNA: TGTGCCAGCAGCTTACATAGCGGGAGCCTAAGAGGGGTGGGTGAGCAGTTCTTC. Its translation is CASSLHSGSLRGVGEQFF.

The chain couples TRBV27 to TRBJ1-1, with 9 bases fitting TRBD1. CDR1 and CDR2 (germline): MNHEY, SMNVEV (reference sequence). The V and J ends lost 3 bases and 6 bases, in that order; junction bases with no gene match: 5. The CDR3 has 14 amino acids. Written as DNA, the CDR3 is TGTGCCAGCAGTTTGACAGGGGGGTTCGCTGAAGCTTTCTTT. It translates to CASSLTGGFAEAFF.

On this clone: The sample has other DNA sequences that encode this CDR3 too. This chain joins TRBV7-9 and TRBJ2-7; TRBD2 matches at 13 bases. The trim removed 4 bases at V and 4 bases at J, leaving 4 bases unmatched. The CDR3 is 15 amino acids. CDR1 and CDR2 from the germline V gene are SEHNR and FQNEAQ (reference sequence). The CDR3 region is CASSSGLAGNYEQYF. The CDR3 DNA sequence: TGTGCCAGCAGCTCGGGACTAGCGGGGAATTACGAGCAGTACTTC.

V and J are TRBV30 and TRBJ1-4; D not certain. Germline CDR1 is GTSNPN and CDR2 is SVGIG (reference sequence). V was cut by 3 bases and J by 3 bases, with 8 bases left in between. The CDR3 spans 13 residues. CDR3 bases: TGTGCCTGGAGAGTGCAGGCTAATGAAAAACTGTTTTTT. Translating gives CAWRVQANEKLFF. The entire variable domain, with the rest obtained from reference TRBV30 and TRBJ1-4, is as follows: SQTIHQWPATLVQPVGSPLSLECTVEGTSNPNLYWYRQAAGRGLQLLFYSVGIGQISSEVPQNLSASRPQDRQFILSSKKLLLSDSGFYLCAWRVQANEKLFFGSGTQLSVL.

This chain connects TRBV5-1 to TRBJ2-2; D might be TRBD1 or TRBD2, each matching 6 bases. CDR3 length: 14 amino acids. Germline CDR1 reads SGHRS; CDR2 reads YFSETQ. Trimming took off 8 bases at V and 5 bases at J, with 16 bases between the two ends. CDR3 in DNA: TGCGCCAGTGCGCGGGACATAGTGACCGGGGAGCTGTTTTTT. Translated: CASARDIVTGELFF.

The chain has TRBV7-2 and TRBJ1-1, with D uncertain. The CDR3 is made up of 16 amino acids. CDR1 is SGHTA and CDR2 is FQGNSA in the germline V gene. V was clipped by 4 bases and J by 1 base, with 16 bases between them. CDR3 amino acids: CASSSPRPRTNTEAFF. The CDR3 DNA reads TGTGCCAGCAGCTCCCCCAGGCCCCGAACGAACACTGAAGCTTTCTTT.

The genes are TRBV6-5 and TRBJ1-1, with unresolved D. V was shortened by 5 bases and J by 2 bases, with 9 bases between the two germline ends. Germline CDR1 reads MNHEY; CDR2 reads SVGAGI. The CDR3 contains 13 residues. Here the CDR3 reads CASSGAANTEAFF. CDR3 DNA: TGTGCCAGCAGTGGCGCGGCAAACACTGAAGCTTTCTTT.

This chain uses TRBV9 with TRBJ2-1, with D tentatively TRBD2 (5 bases). This CDR3 contains 16 residues. CDR1 and CDR2 from the germline V gene are SGDLS and YYNGEE. Trimming cost V 2 bases and J 3 bases, with 15 bases left between them. The CDR3 coding sequence is TGTGCCAGCAGCGTTCACAAGGCCCGGGGCTACAATGAGCAGTTCTTC. Protein: CASSVHKARGYNEQFF.

The J gene is TRBJ2-5, the V gene TRBV2; weak D call: TRBD1 (5 bases). Germline V gene lookup returns CDR1 SNHLY and CDR2 FYNNEI. The CDR3 runs to 14 residues. The V end was cut by 3 bases, the J end by 7 bases, with 15 bases between. Here the CDR3 DNA reads TGTGCCAGCAGTGACGCCCCGGGTCAGGGGACCCAGTACTTC. Amino acids: CASSDAPGQGTQYF. Together with reference TRBV2 and TRBJ2-5, the CDR3 gives the full variable domain: EPEVTQTPSHQVTQMGQEVILRCVPISNHLYFYWYRQILGQKVEFLVSFYNNEISEKSEIFDDQFSVERPDGSNFTLKIRSTKLEDSAMYFCASSDAPGQGTQYFGPGTRLLVL.

This sequence joins TRBV4-1 and TRBJ2-1; TRBD2 agrees at 7 bases. Losses at the gene ends were 2 bases for V and 12 bases for J; bases not matched to a gene: 16. The length of the CDR3 is 16 residues. The V gene's germline CDR1 is MGHRA and CDR2 YSYEKL. The CDR3 DNA reads as TGCGCCAGCAGCCAACCCACAGCGGGGCCCACTCATGGGCAGTTCTTC. Its translation is CASSQPTAGPTHGQFF.

This sequence joins TRBV5-1 and TRBJ1-1; a weak D match, TRBD1 (6 bases). The CDR3 runs 16 residues. V was trimmed by 2 bases and J by 6 bases, leaving 20 bases between them. The germline gives CDR1 SGHRS, CDR2 YFSETQ. The CDR3 region is CASSLPDSSLRSEAFF. The CDR3 DNA follows: TGCGCCAGCAGCTTACCGGACAGTTCGTTAAGGTCTGAAGCTTTCTTT. Drawing the rest from reference TRBV5-1 and TRBJ1-1, the complete variable domain is KAGVTQTPRYLIKTRGQQVTLSCSPISGHRSVSWYQQTPGQGLQFLFEYFSETQRNKGNFPGRFSGRQFSNSRSEMNVSTLELGDSALYLCASSLPDSSLRSEAFFGQGTRLTVV.

V gene TRBV7-2 combines with J gene TRBJ2-7; 8 bases agree with TRBD1. This CDR3 is 14 amino acids long. Trimming cost V 3 bases and J 3 bases; bases outside gene matches: 4. CDR1 is SGHTA, CDR2 FQGNSA, per germline. This chain's CDR3 is CASSFDRGNYEQYF. In nucleotides, the CDR3 is TGTGCCAGCAGCTTTGACAGGGGAAACTACGAGCAGTACTTC.

This clone was counted only a few times. V gene TRBV10-2 combines with J gene TRBJ2-1, with 11 bases identical to TRBD2. Germline V gene data show CDR1 as WSHSY and CDR2 as SAAADI. With V trimmed by 7 bases and J by 5 bases, 10 bases remained unmatched. CDR3 length equals 16 residues. CDR3 protein: CASNPPGLAENNEQFF. The CDR3 DNA sequence: TGCGCCAGCAACCCCCCGGGACTAGCGGAGAACAATGAGCAGTTCTTC.

The genes are TRBV14 and TRBJ2-5; D not certain. Trimming shortened V by 4 bases and J by 5 bases, and 14 bases separated the two germline ends. Germline-derived CDR1 and CDR2 are SGHDN and FVKESK. CDR3 length equals 14 residues. CDR3 in amino acids: CASSPHMKWETQYF. Here the CDR3 DNA reads TGTGCCAGCAGCCCTCATATGAAGTGGGAGACCCAGTACTTC.

CDR3 nucleotides: TGTGCCAGCAGCCGCCTATCCAGCTCCTACAATGAGCAGTTCTTC. The encoded protein is CASSRLSSSYNEQFF. The genes are TRBV6-1 and TRBJ2-1; D not certain. V lost 6 bases and J lost 0, with 12 bases in between. From germline, CDR1 is MNHNS and CDR2 SASEGT. The CDR3 is 15 residues long.